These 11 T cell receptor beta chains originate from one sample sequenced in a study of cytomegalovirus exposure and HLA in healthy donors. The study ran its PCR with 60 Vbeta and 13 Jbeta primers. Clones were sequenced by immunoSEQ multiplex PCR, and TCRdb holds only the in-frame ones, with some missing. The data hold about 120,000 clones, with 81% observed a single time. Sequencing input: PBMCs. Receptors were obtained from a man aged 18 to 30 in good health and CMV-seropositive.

Here the CDR3 reads CASSGGTLRSYGGYTF. The CDR3, as DNA: TGCGCCAGCAGCGGGGGGACGCTCCGCTCGTACGGTGGCTACACCTTC. V usage is TRBV4-3 and J usage is TRBJ1-2; D possibly corresponds to TRBD1 (5 bases). The CDR3 runs to 16 residues. CDR1 LGHNA and CDR2 YSLEER come from the germline V gene. Trimming left V 5 bases short and J 7 bases short, with 23 bases between.

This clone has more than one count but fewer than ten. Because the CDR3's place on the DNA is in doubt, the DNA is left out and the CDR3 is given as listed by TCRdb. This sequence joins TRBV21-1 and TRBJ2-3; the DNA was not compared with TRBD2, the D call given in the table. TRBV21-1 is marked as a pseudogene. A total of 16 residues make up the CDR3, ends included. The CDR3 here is CASSNSVAGGTDTQYF.

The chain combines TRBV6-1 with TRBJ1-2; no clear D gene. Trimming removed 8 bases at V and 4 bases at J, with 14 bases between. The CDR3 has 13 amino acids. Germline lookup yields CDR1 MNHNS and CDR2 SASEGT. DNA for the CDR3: TGTGCCAGCCAGACCGGGTCTTTCTATGGCTACACCTTC. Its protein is CASQTGSFYGYTF.

Here the CDR3 reads CASSLGLGLADNEQFF. CDR3 coding DNA: TGTGCCAGCAGCTTGGGTTTGGGACTAGCGGACAATGAGCAGTTCTTC. The chain has TRBV5-4 and TRBJ2-1, with 11 bases that match TRBD2. Germline CDR1 and CDR2: SGHNT and YYREEE (reference sequence). The CDR3 loop spans 16 amino acids. With 0 bases clipped from V and 5 bases from J, the junction kept 4 bases outside the gene matches. Full variable domain (missing parts from reference TRBV5-4 and TRBJ2-1): ETGVTQSPTHLIKTRGQQVTLRCSSQSGHNTVSWYQQALGQGPQFIFQYYREEENGRGNFPPRFSGLQFPNYSSELNVNALELDDSALYLCASSLGLGLADNEQFFGPGTRLTVL.

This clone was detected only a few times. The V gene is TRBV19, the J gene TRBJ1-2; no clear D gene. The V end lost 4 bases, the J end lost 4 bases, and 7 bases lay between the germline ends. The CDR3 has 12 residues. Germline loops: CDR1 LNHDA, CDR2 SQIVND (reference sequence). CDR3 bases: TGTGCCAGTAGTAAGTGGGCCTATGGCTACACCTTC. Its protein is CASSKWAYGYTF.

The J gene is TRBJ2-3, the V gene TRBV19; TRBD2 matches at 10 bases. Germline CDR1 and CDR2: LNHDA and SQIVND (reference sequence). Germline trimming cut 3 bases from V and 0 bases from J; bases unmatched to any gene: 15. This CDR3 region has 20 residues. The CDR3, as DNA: TGTGCCAGTAGTATCAGCGGGGGGGCCGATGAAGTATCTAGCACAGATACGCAGTATTTT. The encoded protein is CASSISGGADEVSSTDTQYF.

CDR3 residues: CASSPGRGLGVYEQYF. CDR3 coding DNA: TGTGCCAGCAGCCCAGGTCGGGGTTTAGGAGTCTACGAGCAGTACTTC. The chain combines TRBV9 with TRBJ2-7; perhaps TRBD2 as D (5 bases). The CDR3 runs to 16 residues. V was trimmed by 4 bases and J by 3 bases, leaving 20 bases between them. Germline V lookup: CDR1 SGDLS, CDR2 YYNGEE.

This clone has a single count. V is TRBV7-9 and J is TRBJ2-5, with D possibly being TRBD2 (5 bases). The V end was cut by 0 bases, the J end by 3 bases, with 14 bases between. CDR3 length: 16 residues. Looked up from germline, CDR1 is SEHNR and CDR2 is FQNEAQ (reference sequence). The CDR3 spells CASSLARETRKETQYF. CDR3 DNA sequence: TGTGCCAGCAGCTTAGCCCGGGAAACCCGAAAAGAGACCCAGTACTTC.

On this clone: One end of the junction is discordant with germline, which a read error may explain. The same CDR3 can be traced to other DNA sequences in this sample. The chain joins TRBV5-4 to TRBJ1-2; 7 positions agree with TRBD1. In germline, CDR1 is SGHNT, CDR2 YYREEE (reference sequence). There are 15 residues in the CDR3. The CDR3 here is CASSFGTVKENGYTF. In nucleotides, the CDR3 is TGCGCCAGCAGCTTCGGGACAGTTAAGGAGAATGGCTACACCTTC.

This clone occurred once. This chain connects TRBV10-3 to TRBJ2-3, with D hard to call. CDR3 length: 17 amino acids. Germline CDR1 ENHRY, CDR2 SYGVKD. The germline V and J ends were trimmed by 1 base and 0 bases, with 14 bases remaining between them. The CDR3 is CAISEFSPTGSTDTQYF. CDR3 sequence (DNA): TGTGCCATCAGTGAGTTTTCCCCTACCGGGAGCACAGATACGCAGTATTTT.

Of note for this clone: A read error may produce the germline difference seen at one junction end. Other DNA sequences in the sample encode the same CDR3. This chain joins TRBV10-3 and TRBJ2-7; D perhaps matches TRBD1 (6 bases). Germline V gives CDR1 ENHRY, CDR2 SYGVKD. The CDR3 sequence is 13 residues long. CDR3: CAISSDRSYEQYF. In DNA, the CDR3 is TGCGCCATCAGCAGTGACAGGAGCTACGAGCAGTACTTC.